This T cell receptor beta chain came from a study of beta chain features in type 1 diabetes. Study overall: Healthy donors and patients showed comparable age, gender and cell yields. Study-level points and caveats: Patients showed naive, central memory and Treg TCRB repertoires that appeared more similar than those of healthy donors. For type 1 diabetes patients, VDJ junctions showed fewer insertions and more deletions.

Note on this clone: Its antigen is unidentified.

Purity above 95% was achieved in all sorted populations. V trimming: 2 bases; J trimming: 4 bases; junction bases outside the gene matches: 11. The V gene's germline CDR1 is SEHNR and CDR2 FQNEAQ (reference sequence). The CDR3 has 17 residues. Every bit of the isolated RNA underwent reverse transcription, so sequencing read expressed TCRB transcripts. The protocol was immunoSEQ multiplex PCR, while the TCRdb copy is restricted to in-frame clones and leaves out a portion. The table has around 280,000 clones, roughly 8% seen once. Sequenced sample: central memory CD4+ T cells from blood. The receptor comes from a woman aged 18-29 years in good health. V usage is TRBV7-9 and J usage is TRBJ1-2, with 9 bases fitting TRBD1. The CDR3 sequence: CASSLRPRTGAFYGYTF. CDR3 DNA sequence: TGTGCCAGCAGCTTAAGGCCACGGACAGGGGCCTTCTATGGCTACACCTTC. Full variable domain (rest looked up from reference TRBV7-9 and TRBJ1-2): DTGVSQNPRHKITKRGQNVTFRCDPISEHNRLYWYRQTLGQGPEFLTYFQNEAQLEKSRLLSDRFSAERPKGSFSTLEIQRTEQGDSAMYLCASSLRPRTGAFYGYTFGSGTRLTVV.